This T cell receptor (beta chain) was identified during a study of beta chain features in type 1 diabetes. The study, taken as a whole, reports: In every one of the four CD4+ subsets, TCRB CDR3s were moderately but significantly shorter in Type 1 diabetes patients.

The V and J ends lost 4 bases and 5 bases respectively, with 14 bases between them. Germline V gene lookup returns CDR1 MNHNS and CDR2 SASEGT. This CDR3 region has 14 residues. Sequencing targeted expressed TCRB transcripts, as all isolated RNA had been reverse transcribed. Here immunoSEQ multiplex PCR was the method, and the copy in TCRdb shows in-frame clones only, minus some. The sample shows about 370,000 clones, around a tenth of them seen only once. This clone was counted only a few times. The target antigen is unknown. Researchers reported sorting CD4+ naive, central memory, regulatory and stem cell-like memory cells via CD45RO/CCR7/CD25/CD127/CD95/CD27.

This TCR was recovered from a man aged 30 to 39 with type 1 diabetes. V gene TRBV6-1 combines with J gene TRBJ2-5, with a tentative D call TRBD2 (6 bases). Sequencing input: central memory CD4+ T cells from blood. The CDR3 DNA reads TGTGCCAGCAGTGTCTCGGGAGCCGGGGAGACCCAGTACTTC. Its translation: CASSVSGAGETQYF.